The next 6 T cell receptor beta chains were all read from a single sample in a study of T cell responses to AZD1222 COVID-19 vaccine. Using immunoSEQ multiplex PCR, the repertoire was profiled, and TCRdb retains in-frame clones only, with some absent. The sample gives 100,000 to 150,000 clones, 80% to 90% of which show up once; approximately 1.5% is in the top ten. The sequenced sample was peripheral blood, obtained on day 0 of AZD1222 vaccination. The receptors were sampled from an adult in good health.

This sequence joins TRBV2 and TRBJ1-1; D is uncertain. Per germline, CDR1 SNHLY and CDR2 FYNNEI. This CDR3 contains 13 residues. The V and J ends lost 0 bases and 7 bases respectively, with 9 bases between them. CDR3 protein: CASSEAIYREAFF. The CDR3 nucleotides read TGTGCCAGCAGTGAAGCGATCTACCGTGAAGCTTTCTTT.

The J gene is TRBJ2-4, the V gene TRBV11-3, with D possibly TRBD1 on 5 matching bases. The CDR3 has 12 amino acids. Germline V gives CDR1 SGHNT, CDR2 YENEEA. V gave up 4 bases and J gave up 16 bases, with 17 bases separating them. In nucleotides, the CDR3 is TGTGCCAGCAGCTCCCTTCCTCAAGGGGTATACTTC. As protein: CASSSLPQGVYF.

CDR3 sequence: CASSLEGEKLFF. The CDR3, as DNA: TGCGCCAGCAGCCTGGAAGGTGAAAAACTGTTTTTT. The chain joins TRBV4-1 to TRBJ1-4; the D is unclear. Germline V CDR1 and CDR2: MGHRA, YSYEKL. This CDR3 spans 12 amino acids. Trimming shortened V by 4 bases and J by 7 bases, and 7 bases separated the two germline ends.

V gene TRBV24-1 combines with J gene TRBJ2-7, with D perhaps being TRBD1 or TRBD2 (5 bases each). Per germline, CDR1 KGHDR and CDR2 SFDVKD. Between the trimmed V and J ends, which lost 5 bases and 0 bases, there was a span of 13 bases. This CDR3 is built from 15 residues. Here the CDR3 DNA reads TGTGCCACCAGTGGTAGTTTGGGGGACTCCTACGAGCAGTACTTC. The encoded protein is CATSGSLGDSYEQYF.

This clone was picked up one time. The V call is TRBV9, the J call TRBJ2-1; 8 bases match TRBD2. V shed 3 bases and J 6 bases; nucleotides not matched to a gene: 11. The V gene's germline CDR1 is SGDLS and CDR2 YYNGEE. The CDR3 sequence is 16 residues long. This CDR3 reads CASSEASGWLGNEQFF. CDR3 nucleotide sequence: TGTGCCAGCAGCGAGGCTAGCGGGTGGCTCGGCAATGAGCAGTTCTTC.

The CDR3 spells CASRQIRTGAHLGMNTEAFF. CDR3 bases: TGTGCCAGCAGGCAAATTAGGACAGGGGCGCACCTCGGAATGAACACTGAAGCTTTCTTT. The rearrangement links TRBV7-8 to TRBJ1-1; the match to TRBD1 covers 9 bases. V lost 6 bases to trimming and J lost 0 bases; unmatched junction nucleotides: 20. Germline V gene lookup returns CDR1 SGHVS and CDR2 FQNEAQ. This CDR3 has 20 residues.